This record covers a single T cell receptor beta chain. Its target is not known. This CDR3 fails to terminate in the conserved phenylalanine or tryptophan, so it likely reflects a read error. The CDR3 runs to 15 residues. Germline values: CDR1 SGHAT, CDR2 FQNNGV. Unsorted whole blood yielded blood RNA, and germline DNA was extracted as well. From 500 ng of total RNA, TCR beta-specific cDNA was reverse-transcribed using a constant-region primer. Libraries of TCR beta came from three nested multiplex PCR rounds with slightly modified ARM-PCR. Forward primers for TRBV1-TRBV30 and a C-beta reverse primer served the first two PCR rounds, at about 9 cycles each. MiXCR was run by TCRdb on the multiplex PCR reads, yielding one entry per CDR3 protein. Among approximately 340,000 distinct CDR3 sequences, less than 70% were seen once, and the ten largest hold under 8.5%. The data were taken from a study of tumor-infiltrating lymphocytes in primary liver carcinoma. In the study overall: Patients' primary liver carcinoma was surgically resected. Study observations and caveats: Tumors and blood were compared for top-250-clone fraction, and tumors had the significantly higher value (p = 0.039). Between tumor regions, pairs overlapped more than tumor-adjacent and tumor-blood pairs did.

This receptor was obtained from a man in his forties or fifties with primary liver carcinoma and hepatitis B virus infection. Sequenced: peripheral blood. The chain joins TRBV11-2 to TRBJ1-2, with D hard to call. The CDR3 sequence is CAISLDLHRNYGYTS. CDR3 coding DNA: TGTGCCATCAGCTTAGATCTACACAGAAACTATGGCTACACCTCC.